The 5 T cell receptor beta chains below come from one sample, sequenced in a study of T cells in women clearing cervical HPV infection. Profiling relied on immunoSEQ multiplex PCR, and the TCRdb table lists in-frame clones only, not all of them. Its table lists about 20,000 clones. Sequenced: blood buffy coat. Receptor source: a woman aged 18-70 years with a cervical HPV16 infection that either progressed to CIN3+ or cleared (not recorded which).

For this clone: The CDR3 goes on 3 residues after the read ends, and that part is filled in from the germline J gene. The chain has TRBV5-4 and TRBJ2-1; 7 bases map to TRBD2. The CDR3 spans 13 residues. The V and J ends lost 4 bases and 9 bases, in that order; junction bases with no gene match: 7. Looked up from germline, CDR1 is SGHNT and CDR2 is YYREEE (reference sequence). The sequenced part of the CDR3 DNA is TGTGCCAGCAGCCCCCTTTCTAGCGGTGAG. It specifies CASSPLSSGE. The whole CDR3 protein is CASSPLSSGEQFF. The whole variable domain, filled in from reference TRBV5-4 and TRBJ2-1, reads ETGVTQSPTHLIKTRGQQVTLRCSSQSGHNTVSWYQQALGQGPQFIFQYYREEENGRGNFPPRFSGLQFPNYSSELNVNALELDDSALYLCASSPLSSGEQFFGPGTRLTVL.

Concerning this clone itself: Read coverage stops 3 residues before the CDR3 terminus; the germline J gene supplies the remainder. This chain connects TRBV18 to TRBJ1-1; D is unclear. The CDR3 covers 14 residues. From germline, CDR1 is KGHSH and CDR2 LQKENI. The CDR3 loop is CASSPPPATDTAFF. The CDR3 DNA, read in part, is TGTGCCAGCTCACCACCGCCGGCCACAGATACG.

As to this clone: The DNA ends 3 residues before the CDR3 does, and the rest of the CDR3 is filled in from the germline J gene. J is TRBJ1-2 and V is TRBV18, with D tentatively TRBD1 (6 bases). The CDR3 has 14 residues. Looked up from germline, CDR1 is KGHSH and CDR2 is LQKENI. V lost 2 bases and J 1 base, leaving 8 bases between the germline ends. Partial CDR3 DNA: TGTGCCAGCTCACCAGGAGGGGGTAACTATGGC. Translation gives CASSPGGGNYG. The entire CDR3 reads CASSPGGGNYGYTF.

Note on this clone: The read ends 3 residues shy of where the CDR3 ends; the end is completed using the germline J gene. The chain employs TRBV7-6 and TRBJ2-1; 11 bases line up with TRBD2. Germline lookup yields CDR1 SGHVS and CDR2 FNYEAQ. V trimming: 2 bases; J trimming: 8 bases; junction bases outside the gene matches: 11. This CDR3 region has 17 residues. This chain's CDR3 is CASSLPWTSGSGDEQFF. The CDR3 DNA, read in part, is TGTGCCAGCAGCTTACCCTGGACTAGCGGGTCAGGCGATGAG. Full variable domain (rest looked up from reference TRBV7-6 and TRBJ2-1): GAGVSQSPRYKVTKRGQDVALRCDPISGHVSLYWYRQALGQGPEFLTYFNYEAQQDKSGLPNDRFSAERPEGSISTLTIQRTEQRDSAMYRCASSLPWTSGSGDEQFFGPGTRLTVL.

About this clone itself: The DNA ends 3 residues before the CDR3 does, and the rest of the CDR3 is filled in from the germline J gene. The chain employs TRBV11-2 and TRBJ2-2, with D perhaps TRBD1 (5 bases). The germline CDR1 and CDR2 sequences are SGHAT and FQNNGV. The CDR3 is 15 residues long. The CDR3 DNA, read in part, is TGTGCCAGCAGCATCAGCCCCTCTGGGGCCAACGTG. Protein product: CASSISPSGANV. In full, the CDR3 reads CASSISPSGANVLFF.